This T cell receptor (beta chain) was profiled in a study of blood T cells in healthy people across ages. Findings and caveats of the study: There were more naive CD4+ cells and higher diversity in long-lived donors than in aged donors.

A remark on this clonotype: Its antigen is not identified.

A second PCR of 7 to 11 cycles used a sample-barcoded 5' primer and a J-beta primer mix. TCRdb reprocessed the 5' RACE reads with MiXCR, giving one entry per CDR3 protein. The sample carries fewer than 1.5 million distinct CDR3 sequences, 42% recorded once. The sequence derives from a woman aged 18-35 years in good health. Sample: blood.

The CDR3 DNA reads as TGTGCCATCAGTGCAGTGGGGGACGACGAGCAGTACTTC. This encodes CAISAVGDDEQYF. The V and J genes are TRBV10-3 and TRBJ2-7; D assignment may be TRBD1 or TRBD2 (5 bases each). CDR1 is ENHRY and CDR2 is SYGVKD in the germline V gene. This CDR3 region has 13 residues. Trimming stripped 4 bases from V and 5 bases from J, with 12 bases between.